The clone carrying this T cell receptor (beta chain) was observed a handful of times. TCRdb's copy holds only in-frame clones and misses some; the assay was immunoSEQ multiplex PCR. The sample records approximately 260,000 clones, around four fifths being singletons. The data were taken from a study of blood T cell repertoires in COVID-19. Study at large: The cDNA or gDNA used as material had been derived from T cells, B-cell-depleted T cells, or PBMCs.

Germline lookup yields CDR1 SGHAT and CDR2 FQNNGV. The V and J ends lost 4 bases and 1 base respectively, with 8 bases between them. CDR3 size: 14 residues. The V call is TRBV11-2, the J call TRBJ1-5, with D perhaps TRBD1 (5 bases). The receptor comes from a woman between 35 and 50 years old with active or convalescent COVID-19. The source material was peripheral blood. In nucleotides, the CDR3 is TGTGCCAGCAGCTGGGGGAGGAGCAATCAGCCCCAGCATTTT. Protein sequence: CASSWGRSNQPQHF.